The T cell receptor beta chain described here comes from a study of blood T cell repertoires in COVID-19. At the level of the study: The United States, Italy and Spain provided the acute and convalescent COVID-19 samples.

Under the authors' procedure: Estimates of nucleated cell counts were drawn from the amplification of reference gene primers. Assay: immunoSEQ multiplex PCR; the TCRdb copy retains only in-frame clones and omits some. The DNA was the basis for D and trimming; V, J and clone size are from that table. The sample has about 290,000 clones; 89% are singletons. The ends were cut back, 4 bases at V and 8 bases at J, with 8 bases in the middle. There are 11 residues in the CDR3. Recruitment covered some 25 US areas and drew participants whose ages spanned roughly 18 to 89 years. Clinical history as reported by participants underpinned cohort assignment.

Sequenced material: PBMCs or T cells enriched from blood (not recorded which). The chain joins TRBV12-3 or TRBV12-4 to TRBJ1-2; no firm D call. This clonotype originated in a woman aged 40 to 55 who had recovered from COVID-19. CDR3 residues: CASSYGGGYTF. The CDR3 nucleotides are TGTGCCAGCAGTTATGGAGGAGGCTACACCTTC.